This T cell receptor (beta chain) originates from a study of regulatory T cells in long-lasting Graves disease. Arm-PCR with iRepertoire HTBI primers amplified the CDR3 regions for these TCR beta libraries. TCRdb processed the multiplex PCR reads anew with MiXCR; each CDR3 protein has one entry. This table has hundreds of thousands of distinct CDR3 sequences, 12% appearing once. Trimming pared 5 bases from V and 3 bases from J, leaving 10 bases between. Per the germline V gene, CDR1 is SNHLY and CDR2 is FYNNEI. This CDR3 contains 14 residues. The time point is: newly diagnosed GD, antithyroid drugs for less than 3 months. PBMCs provided the RNA from which the TCR library was made. The sample holds many counts of this clonotype. The sample also formed part of further work on T cells in Graves' hyperthyroidism and ophthalmopathy.

The sequencing here drew on peripheral blood mononuclear cells (PBMCs), taken at new diagnosis, from a patient treated with antithyroid drugs. The J gene is TRBJ2-2, the V gene TRBV2; TRBD1 might be the D (5 bases). This sequence was found in a woman aged 25 to 39 with Graves disease. Here the CDR3 reads CASSRTLDTGELFF. As DNA, the CDR3 is TGTGCCAGCAGTAGGACATTGGACACCGGGGAGCTGTTTTTT.